This T cell receptor beta chain came from a study of naive and memory T cell subsets. Whole-study findings and limits: In naive cells, over 95% of TCR sequences were seen only once. Activation and differentiation may alter RNA-based TCR counts.

CDR3 length equals 16 residues. With V trimmed by 5 bases and J by 1 base, 10 bases remained unmatched. CDR1 MNHEY and CDR2 SVGAGI come from the germline V gene. The beta constant-region primer was an equimolar mix of two oligonucleotides covering TRBC1 and TRBC2. Ligation attached a single-stranded oligonucleotide with a 12-nucleotide UMI and the SP2 primer to the cDNA 3' end. TCRdb analysed the UMI-ligation and nested PCR reads with MiXCR anew, one entry per CDR3 protein. The profile covers some 21,000 distinct CDR3 sequences, with 9.5% to 12% appearing a single time and roughly 18% taken by the ten largest. CD8 T cells were positively selected from what remained after CD4 positive selection. In its sample, this clonotype is medium-sized. The antigen remains undetermined.

Material: central memory CD8+ T cells from blood. This chain joins TRBV6-5 and TRBJ2-7, with TRBD2 matching over 8 bases. This TCR was sampled from a human donor in good health. In DNA form, the CDR3 reads TGTGCCAGCAGTCCAGAGCCTAGCGGGCTTTCCTACGAGCAGTACTTC. Translation: CASSPEPSGLSYEQYF.